These T cell receptor beta chains were read from a single sample in a study of blood T cells in healthy people across ages. TCRdb re-derived calls from the 5' RACE reads in MiXCR, one entry per CDR3 protein. This sample yields 980,000 or so distinct CDR3 sequences, of which about 48% are seen a single time; 13% belongs to the top ten. The sample taken for sequencing was blood. These receptors all stem from a man aged 25-45 years in good health. Both conserved end residues are trimmed from each CDR3.

V	CDR3
TRBV29-1	SVAGTTGGTEAF
TRBV5-5	ASSLGQGGPDTQY
TRBV29-1	SVESPGVGTGELF
TRBV28	ASSFRGLHQPQH
TRBV10-3	AISEGGTGNEKLF
TRBV5-1	ASSLSGVSEKLF
TRBV6-2/TRBV6-3	ASRQGSNTGELF
TRBV20-1	SARGGAGGLRTYGYT
TRBV20-1	SSNGQGLTYEQY
TRBV4-1	ASSPRLAGGLVYEQY
TRBV12-3/TRBV12-4	ASSLASGIGNQPQH
TRBV11-3	ASSFGQGGEETQY
TRBV11-3	ASSLNQRTSGGLQETQY
TRBV20-1	SATIGGAGDTQY
TRBV7-2	AGSFTSKTGELF
TRBV9	ASSVAPGNTEAF
TRBV3-1	ASSPITSGARNNEQF
TRBV29-1	SAQRGGELF
TRBV18	ASFPIVPRTNSNTEAF
TRBV7-9	ASSPGSGELF